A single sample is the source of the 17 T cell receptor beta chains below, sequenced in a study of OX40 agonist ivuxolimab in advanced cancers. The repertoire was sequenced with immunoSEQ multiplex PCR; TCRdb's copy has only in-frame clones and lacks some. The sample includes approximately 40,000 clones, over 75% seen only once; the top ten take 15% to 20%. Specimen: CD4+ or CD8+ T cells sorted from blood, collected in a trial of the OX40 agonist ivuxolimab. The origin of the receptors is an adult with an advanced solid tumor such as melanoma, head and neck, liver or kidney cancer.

The CDR3 here is CASHPGGQETQYF. DNA of the CDR3: TGTGCCAGCCACCCGGGCGGCCAAGAGACCCAGTACTTC. The chain carries TRBV5-6 and TRBJ2-5; D is undetermined. The CDR3 contains 13 residues. The V and J ends lost 7 bases and 1 base respectively, with 11 bases between them. CDR1 is SGHDT and CDR2 is YYEEEE in the germline V gene.

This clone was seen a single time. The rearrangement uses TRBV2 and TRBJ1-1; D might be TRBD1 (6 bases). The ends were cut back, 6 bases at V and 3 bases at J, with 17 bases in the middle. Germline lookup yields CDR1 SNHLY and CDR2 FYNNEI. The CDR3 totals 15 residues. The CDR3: CASSLEGGWDTEAFF. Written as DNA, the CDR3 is TGTGCCAGCAGCCTAGAAGGGGGGTGGGACACTGAAGCTTTCTTT.

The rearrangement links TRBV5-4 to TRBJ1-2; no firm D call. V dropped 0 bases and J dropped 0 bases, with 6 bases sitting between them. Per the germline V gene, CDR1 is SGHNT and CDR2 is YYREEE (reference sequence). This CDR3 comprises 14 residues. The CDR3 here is CASSLDQSNYGYTF. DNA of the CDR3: TGTGCCAGCAGCTTGGATCAGTCTAACTATGGCTACACCTTC.

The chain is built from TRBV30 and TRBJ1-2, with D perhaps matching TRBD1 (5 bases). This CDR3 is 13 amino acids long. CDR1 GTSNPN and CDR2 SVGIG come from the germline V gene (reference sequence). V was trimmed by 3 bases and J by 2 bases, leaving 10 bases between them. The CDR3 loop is CAWSFGGNYGYTF. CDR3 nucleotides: TGTGCCTGGAGCTTCGGGGGGAACTATGGCTACACCTTC.

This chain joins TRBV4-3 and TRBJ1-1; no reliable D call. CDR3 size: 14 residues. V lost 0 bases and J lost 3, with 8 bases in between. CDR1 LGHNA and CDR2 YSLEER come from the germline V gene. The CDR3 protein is CASSQERQYTEAFF. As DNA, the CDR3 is TGCGCCAGCAGCCAAGAGCGTCAGTACACTGAAGCTTTCTTT.

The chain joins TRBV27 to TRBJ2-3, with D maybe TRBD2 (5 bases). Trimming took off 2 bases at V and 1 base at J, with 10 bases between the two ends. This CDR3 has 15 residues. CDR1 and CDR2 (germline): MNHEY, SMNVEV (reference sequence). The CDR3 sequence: CASSLKGGRTDTQYF. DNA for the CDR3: TGTGCCAGCAGTTTAAAGGGCGGGCGCACAGATACGCAGTATTTT.

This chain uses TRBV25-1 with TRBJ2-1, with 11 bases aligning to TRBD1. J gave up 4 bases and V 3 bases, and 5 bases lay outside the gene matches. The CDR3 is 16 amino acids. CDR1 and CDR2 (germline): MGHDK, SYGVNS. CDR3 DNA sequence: TGTGCCAGCAGTGACTGGGGACAGGGGGTTTACAATGAGCAGTTCTTC. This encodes CASSDWGQGVYNEQFF.

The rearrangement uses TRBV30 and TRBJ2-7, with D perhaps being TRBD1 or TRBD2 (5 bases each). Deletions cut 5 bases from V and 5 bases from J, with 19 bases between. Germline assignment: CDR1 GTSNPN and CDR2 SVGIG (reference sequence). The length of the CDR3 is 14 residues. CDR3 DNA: TGTGCCTGGTATTCCCCCGGCAGGGAGAACGAGCAGTACTTC. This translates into CAWYSPGRENEQYF.

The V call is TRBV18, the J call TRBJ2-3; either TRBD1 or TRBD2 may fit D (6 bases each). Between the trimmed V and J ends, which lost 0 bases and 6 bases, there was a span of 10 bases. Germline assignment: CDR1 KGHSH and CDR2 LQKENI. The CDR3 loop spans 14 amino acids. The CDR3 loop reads CASSPPIGGDTQYF. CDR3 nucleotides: TGTGCCAGCTCACCACCGATAGGGGGGGATACGCAGTATTTT.

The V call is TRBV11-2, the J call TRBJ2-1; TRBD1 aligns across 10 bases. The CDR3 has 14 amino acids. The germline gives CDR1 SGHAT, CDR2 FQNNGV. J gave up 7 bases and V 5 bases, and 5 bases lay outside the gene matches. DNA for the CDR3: TGTGCCAGCAGCCCGTCGGACAGGGGGAATGAGCAGTTCTTC. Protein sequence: CASSPSDRGNEQFF.

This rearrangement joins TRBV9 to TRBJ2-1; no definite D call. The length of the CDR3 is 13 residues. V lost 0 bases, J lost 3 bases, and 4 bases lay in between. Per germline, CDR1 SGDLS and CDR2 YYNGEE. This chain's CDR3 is CASSVDDYNEQFF. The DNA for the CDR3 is TGTGCCAGCAGCGTAGATGACTACAATGAGCAGTTCTTC.

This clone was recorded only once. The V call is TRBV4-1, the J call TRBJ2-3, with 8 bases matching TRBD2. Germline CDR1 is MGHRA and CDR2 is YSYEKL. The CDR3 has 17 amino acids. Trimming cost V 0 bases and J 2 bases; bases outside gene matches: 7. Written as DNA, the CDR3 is TGCGCCAGCAGCCAAGATGACTTAGCGGGGACCACAGATACGCAGTATTTT. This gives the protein CASSQDDLAGTTDTQYF.

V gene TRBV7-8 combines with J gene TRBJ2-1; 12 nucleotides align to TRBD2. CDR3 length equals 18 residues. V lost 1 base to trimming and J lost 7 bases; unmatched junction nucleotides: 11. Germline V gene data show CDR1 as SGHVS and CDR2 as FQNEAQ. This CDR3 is CASSLDSLTSGGWNEQFF. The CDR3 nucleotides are TGTGCCAGCAGCTTAGATTCCCTTACTAGCGGGGGGTGGAATGAGCAGTTCTTC.

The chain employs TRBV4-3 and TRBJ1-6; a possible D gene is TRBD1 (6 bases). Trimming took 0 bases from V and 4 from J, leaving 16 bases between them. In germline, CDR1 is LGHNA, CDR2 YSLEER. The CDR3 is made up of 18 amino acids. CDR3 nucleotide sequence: TGCGCCAGCAGCCAAGAGTGGGGGCACCCCGATTATAATTCACCCCTCCACTTT. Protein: CASSQEWGHPDYNSPLHF.

The CDR3 reads CASSYDLTSYEQYF. In DNA form, the CDR3 reads TGTGCCAGCAGCTATGACCTGACCTCCTACGAGCAGTACTTC. The chain joins TRBV5-5 to TRBJ2-7; D gene unclear. The CDR3 contains 14 residues. In germline, CDR1 is SGHKS, CDR2 YYEKEE (reference sequence). Trimming left V 3 bases short and J 0 bases short, with 10 bases between. Full variable domain (outside the CDR3, taken from reference TRBV5-5 and TRBJ2-7): DAGVTQSPTHLIKTRGQQVTLRCSPISGHKSVSWYQQVLGQGPQFIFQYYEKEERGRGNFPDRFSARQFPNYSSELNVNALLLGDSALYLCASSYDLTSYEQYFGPGTRLTVT.

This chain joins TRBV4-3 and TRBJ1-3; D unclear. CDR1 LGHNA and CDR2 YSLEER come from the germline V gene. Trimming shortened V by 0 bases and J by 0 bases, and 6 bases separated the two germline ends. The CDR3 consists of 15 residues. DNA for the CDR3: TGCGCCAGCAGCCAAGATCTTACCTCTGGAAACACCATATATTTT. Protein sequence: CASSQDLTSGNTIYF.

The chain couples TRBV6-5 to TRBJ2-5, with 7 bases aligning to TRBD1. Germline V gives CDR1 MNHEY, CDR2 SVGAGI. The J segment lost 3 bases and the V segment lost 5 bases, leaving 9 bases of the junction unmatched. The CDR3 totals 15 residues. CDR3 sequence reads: CASSHTPGTEETQYF. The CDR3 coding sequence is TGTGCCAGCAGTCACACCCCTGGGACAGAAGAGACCCAGTACTTC.